The TCR beta chain under discussion was sequenced for a study of cytomegalovirus exposure and HLA in healthy donors. Study-wide background: Within the Caucasian-associated ancestry cluster were roughly 82% of the approximately 390 genotyped donors. The study's findings and limits: Reports credit the classifier with highly specific, highly sensitive diagnosis of cytomegalovirus status. Donors belonging to an Asian-associated ancestry cluster reportedly showed fewer N-insertions in productive TCRs than the roughly 700-donor mean, according to what a later analysis found.

Germline-derived CDR1 and CDR2 are LGHNA and YSLEER. This CDR3 contains 15 residues. Trimming pared 2 bases from V and 0 bases from J, leaving 8 bases between. The PCR used 60 Vbeta and 13 Jbeta primers. The table came from immunoSEQ multiplex PCR; TCRdb's copy has only in-frame clones and leaves some out. The sample consists of 210,000 or so clones, roughly 73% of them appearing once. As regards this clone: What it recognizes is unknown.

V and J are TRBV4-3 and TRBJ2-1; D gene unclear. The receptor was derived from a woman aged 25 to 39 in good health and CMV-seropositive. The sample comprised PBMCs. CDR3 sequence reads: CASSQIYSSYNEQFF. CDR3 sequence (DNA): TGCGCCAGCAGCCAAATTTACTCCTCCTACAATGAGCAGTTCTTC.